These 8 T cell receptor beta chains were sequenced from one sample in a study of T cell changes during pregnancy in multiple sclerosis. TCRdb's table, derived via immunoSEQ multiplex PCR, lists solely in-frame clones and lacks some. The table has about 40,000 clones, 88% seen once. The sequencing here drew on peripheral blood, taken in the first trimester of pregnancy. The receptors stem from a female donor in good health, enrolled as a control in a pregnancy study.

V and J are TRBV4-3 and TRBJ2-3; TRBD2 is a possible D gene (6 bases). Germline CDR1 reads LGHNA; CDR2 reads YSLEER. The germline V and J ends were trimmed by 8 bases and 0 bases, with 12 bases remaining between them. The CDR3 is made up of 14 amino acids. As DNA, the CDR3 is TGCGCCAGCCCGCTGGGGGGAAGCACAGATACGCAGTATTTT. It translates to CASPLGGSTDTQYF.

This sequence joins TRBV5-1 and TRBJ2-5, with a possible D match to TRBD1 (6 bases). V was clipped by 3 bases and J by 4 bases, with 13 bases between them. Germline V gives CDR1 SGHRS, CDR2 YFSETQ. The CDR3 is 14 amino acids. The CDR3 DNA reads TGCGCCAGCAGCTACGACCGAGGGGGAGAGACCCAGTACTTC. Translating gives CASSYDRGGETQYF.

The CDR3 loop reads CASSRGTGNTEAFF. In DNA form, the CDR3 reads TGTGCCAGCAGCCGAGGGACAGGGAACACTGAAGCTTTCTTT. The V gene is TRBV6-5, the J gene TRBJ1-1; 8 nucleotides match TRBD1. The V and J ends lost 6 bases and 1 base, in that order; junction bases with no gene match: 4. The CDR3 spans 14 residues. Germline CDR1 and CDR2: MNHEY and SVGAGI.

This clone appeared once. CDR3 residues: CASSFGESNSPLHF. The CDR3 DNA follows: TGTGCCAGCAGCTTTGGGGAGTCCAATTCACCCCTCCACTTT. The chain combines TRBV7-2 with TRBJ1-6; no firm D call. CDR3 size: 14 residues. Trimming stripped 3 bases from V and 7 bases from J, with 10 bases between. CDR1 is SGHTA, CDR2 FQGNSA, per germline.

The J gene is TRBJ1-2, the V gene TRBV6-5; 7 bases line up with TRBD1. Trimming at V came to 6 bases and at J to 3 bases, leaving 10 bases not matched to a gene. The CDR3 runs to 15 residues. CDR1 and CDR2 from the germline V gene are MNHEY and SVGAGI. Written as DNA, the CDR3 is TGTGCCAGCAGCTTCGAGCCCGGGACAGACTATGGCTACACCTTC. Protein: CASSFEPGTDYGYTF.

This chain connects TRBV6-1 to TRBJ2-2; weak D call: TRBD2 (6 bases). CDR1 and CDR2 (germline): MNHNS, SASEGT. The CDR3 has 15 residues. The V end lost 2 bases, the J end lost 4 bases, and 11 bases lay between the germline ends. The CDR3 sequence: CASSEIMGGTGELFF. DNA of the CDR3: TGTGCCAGCAGTGAAATTATGGGGGGCACCGGGGAGCTGTTTTTT.

This clone came up a few times. The chain links TRBV2 to TRBJ1-3, with D perhaps matching TRBD1 (6 bases). In germline, CDR1 is SNHLY, CDR2 FYNNEI. The CDR3 is 14 amino acids. The ends were cut back, 1 base at V and 4 bases at J, with 8 bases in the middle. CDR3 in amino acids: CASSEDRVGNTIYF. The CDR3 DNA is TGTGCCAGCAGTGAAGACAGGGTGGGAAACACCATATATTTT.

V usage is TRBV6-1 and J usage is TRBJ2-3; D might be TRBD1 (6 bases). This CDR3 has 14 amino acids. CDR1 and CDR2 from the germline V gene are MNHNS and SASEGT. Trimming removed 4 bases from V and 3 bases from J, with 11 bases in between. CDR3 in DNA: TGTGCCAGCAGTGGGACAGTTCGGACAGATACGCAGTATTTT. Translation gives CASSGTVRTDTQYF.